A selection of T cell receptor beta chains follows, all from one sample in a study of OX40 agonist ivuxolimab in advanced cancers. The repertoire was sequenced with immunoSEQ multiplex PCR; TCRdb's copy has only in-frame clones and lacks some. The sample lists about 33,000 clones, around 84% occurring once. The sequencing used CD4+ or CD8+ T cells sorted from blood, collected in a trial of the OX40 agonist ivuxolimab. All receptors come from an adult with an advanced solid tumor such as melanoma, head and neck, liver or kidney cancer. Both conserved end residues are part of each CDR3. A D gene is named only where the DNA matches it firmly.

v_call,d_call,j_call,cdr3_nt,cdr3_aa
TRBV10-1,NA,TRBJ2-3,TGCGCCAGCTCCCAGGACAACCCCGACACAGATACGCAGTATTTT,CASSQDNPDTDTQYF
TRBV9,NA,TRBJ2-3,TGTGCCAGCAGCATAGACGGGTCGACAACAGATACGCAGTATTTT,CASSIDGSTTDTQYF
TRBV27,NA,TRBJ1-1,TGTGCCAGCAGTTTAAGGGGGAACACTGAAGCTTTCTTT,CASSLRGNTEAFF
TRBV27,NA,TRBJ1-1,TGTGCCAGCCCGACCGCGGGGCCGACCCCTGGGGCTTTCTTT,CASPTAGPTPGAFF
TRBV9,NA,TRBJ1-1,TGTGCCAGCAGCGATACCCCTGAGGGAATGCTAAACACTGAAGCTTTCTTT,CASSDTPEGMLNTEAFF
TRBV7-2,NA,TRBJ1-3,TGTGCCACCTCGGTTCCTGGAAACACCATATATTTT,CATSVPGNTIYF
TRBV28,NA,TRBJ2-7,TGTGCCAGCAGTTTACCCAACCTACAGGTACCTAGCTCCTACGAGCAGTACTTC,CASSLPNLQVPSSYEQYF
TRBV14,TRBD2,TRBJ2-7,TGTGCCAGCAGCCGGGAGGGATCCTACGAGCAGTACTTC,CASSREGSYEQYF
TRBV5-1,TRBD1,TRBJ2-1,TGCGCCAGCACCTTTTGGGGGACAGGTCCGACCAATGAGCAGTTCTTC,CASTFWGTGPTNEQFF
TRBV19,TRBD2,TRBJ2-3,TGTGCCAGTAGGCCTGGGACTAGCGGGAGGGTCACAGATACGCAGTATTTT,CASRPGTSGRVTDTQYF
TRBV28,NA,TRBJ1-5,TGTGCCAGCAGACCTACGGTGGGAGGGGGTCAGCCCCAGCATTTT,CASRPTVGGGQPQHF
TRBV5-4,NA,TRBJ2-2,TGTGCCAGCAGCCGGGCTGGTCCCGCGAACACCGGGGAGCTGTTTTTT,CASSRAGPANTGELFF